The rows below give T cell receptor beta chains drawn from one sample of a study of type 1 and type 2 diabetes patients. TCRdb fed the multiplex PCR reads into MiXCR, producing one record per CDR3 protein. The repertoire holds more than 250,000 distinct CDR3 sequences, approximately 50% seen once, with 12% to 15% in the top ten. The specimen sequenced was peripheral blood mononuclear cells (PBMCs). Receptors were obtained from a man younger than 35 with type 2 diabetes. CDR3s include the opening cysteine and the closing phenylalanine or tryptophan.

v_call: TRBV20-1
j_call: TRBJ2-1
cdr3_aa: CSARAQRLTFYNEQFF

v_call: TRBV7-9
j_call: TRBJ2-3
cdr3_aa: CASSLMGVSGTDTQYF

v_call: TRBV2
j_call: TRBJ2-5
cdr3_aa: CASRSGQEAQYF

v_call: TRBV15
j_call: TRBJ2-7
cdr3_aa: CATSRLPGRDYEQYF

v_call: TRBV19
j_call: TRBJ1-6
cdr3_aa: CASSIGDPLYDNSPLHF

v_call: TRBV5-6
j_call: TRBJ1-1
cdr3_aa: CAWADMNTEAFF

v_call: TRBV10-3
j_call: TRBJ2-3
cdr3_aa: CAISETTDTQYF

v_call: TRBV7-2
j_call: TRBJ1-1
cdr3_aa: CASIPSGRFEAFF

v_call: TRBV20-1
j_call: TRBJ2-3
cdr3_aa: CSARDWGGFPADTQYF

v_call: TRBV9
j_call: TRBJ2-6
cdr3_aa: CASSVAVSSGANVLTF

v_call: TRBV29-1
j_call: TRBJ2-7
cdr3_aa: CSVHGSYEQYF

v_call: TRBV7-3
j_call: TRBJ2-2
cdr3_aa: CASSPGQGKVGELFF

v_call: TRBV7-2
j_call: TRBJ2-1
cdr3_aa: CASSLLPESNEQFF

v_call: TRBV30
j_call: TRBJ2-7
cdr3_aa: CAWSLGGSEQYF

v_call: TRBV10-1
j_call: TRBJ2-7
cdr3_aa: CASSEAGSEQYF

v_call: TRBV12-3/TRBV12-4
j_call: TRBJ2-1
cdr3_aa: CASSWSKSYNEQFF

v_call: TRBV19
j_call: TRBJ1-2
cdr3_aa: CASSTQYRDGYTF

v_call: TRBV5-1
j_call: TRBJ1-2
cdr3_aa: CASSTRQGGFYGYTF

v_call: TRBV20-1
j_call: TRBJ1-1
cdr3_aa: CSASVPGNTEAFF

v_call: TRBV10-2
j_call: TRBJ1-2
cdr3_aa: CASSDNGAPTF

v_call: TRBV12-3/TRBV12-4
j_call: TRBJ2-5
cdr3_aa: CASSRALGEETQYF

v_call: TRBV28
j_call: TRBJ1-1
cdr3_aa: CASRMTGRGTEAFF

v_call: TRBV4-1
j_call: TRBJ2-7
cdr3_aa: CASSQDGGYEQYF

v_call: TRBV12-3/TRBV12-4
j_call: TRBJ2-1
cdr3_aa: CASSSRDTNNEQFF

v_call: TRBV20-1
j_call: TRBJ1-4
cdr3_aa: CSAQSDGWGNEKLFF

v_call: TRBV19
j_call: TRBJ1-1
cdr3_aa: CASSIDRPGMNTEAFF

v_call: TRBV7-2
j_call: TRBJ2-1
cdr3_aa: CASSLVQGRHYEQFF

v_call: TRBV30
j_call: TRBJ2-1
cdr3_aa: CAWSVRDWDYNEQFF

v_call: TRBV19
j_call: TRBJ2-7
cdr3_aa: CASSLAGESSYEQYF

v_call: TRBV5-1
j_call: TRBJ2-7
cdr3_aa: CASRGTSQPLVEQYF

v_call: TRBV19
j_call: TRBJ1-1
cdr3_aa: CASSITGLGTEAFF

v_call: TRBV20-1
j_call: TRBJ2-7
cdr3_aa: CSATSPATYEQYF

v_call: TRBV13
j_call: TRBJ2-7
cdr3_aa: CASSLGSARHEQYF

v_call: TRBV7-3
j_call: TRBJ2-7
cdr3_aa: CASSLFGGGLSEQYF

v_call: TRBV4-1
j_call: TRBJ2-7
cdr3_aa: CASSQAGASSYEQYF

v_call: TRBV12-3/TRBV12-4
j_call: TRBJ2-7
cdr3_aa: CASSLMASGGRYEQYF

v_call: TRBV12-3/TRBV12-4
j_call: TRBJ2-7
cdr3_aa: CASSFMTAYEQYF

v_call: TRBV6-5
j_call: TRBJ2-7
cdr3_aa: CASSDAGGRSYEQYF

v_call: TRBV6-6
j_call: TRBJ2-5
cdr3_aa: CASSPFDSQETQYF

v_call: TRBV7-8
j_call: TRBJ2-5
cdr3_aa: CASSNRAFRPAIQQETQYF

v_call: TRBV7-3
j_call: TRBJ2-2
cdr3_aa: CASSLVRGELFF

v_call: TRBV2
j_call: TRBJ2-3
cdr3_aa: CASRKSTDTQYF